This T cell receptor (beta chain) was observed in a study of blood T cells in healthy people across ages. General study results and limits: Calculation of diversity from one million T cells yielded estimates considered to be underestimates.

Germline-derived CDR1 and CDR2 are SGHAT and FQNNGV. V was pared by 1 base and J by 8 bases, with 5 bases of the junction left unmatched. CDR3 length equals 15 residues. Sample-barcoded 5' priming and a J-beta primer mix drove a second PCR of roughly 6 to 12 cycles. MiXCR, run by TCRdb on the 5' RACE reads, gives a single entry per CDR3 protein. The table shows roughly 700,000 distinct CDR3 sequences, with roughly 50% occurring only once. About this clonotype itself: Antigen specificity is unknown.

Material for sequencing was blood. This sequence was found in a woman in her fifties or sixties in good health. This chain uses TRBV11-2 with TRBJ2-1; 10 bases are shared with TRBD1. The CDR3 DNA is TGTGCCAGCAGCTTAGGGGGACAGGGGAGAGATGAGCAGTTCTTC. Residues: CASSLGGQGRDEQFF.